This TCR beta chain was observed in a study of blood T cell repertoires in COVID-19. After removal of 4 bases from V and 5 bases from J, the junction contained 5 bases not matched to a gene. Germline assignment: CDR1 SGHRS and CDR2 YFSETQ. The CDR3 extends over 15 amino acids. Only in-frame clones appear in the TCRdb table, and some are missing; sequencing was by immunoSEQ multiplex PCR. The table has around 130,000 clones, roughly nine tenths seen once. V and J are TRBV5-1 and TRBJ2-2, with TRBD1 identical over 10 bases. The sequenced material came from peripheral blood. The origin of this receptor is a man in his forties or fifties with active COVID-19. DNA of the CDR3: TGCGCCAGCAGCCCGGGACAGGGGAGGACCGGGGAGCTGTTTTTT. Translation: CASSPGQGRTGELFF.